This TCR beta chain appears in the sequencing data of a study of T cell responses to AZD1222 COVID-19 vaccine. TCRdb keeps only in-frame clones here, not all; method: immunoSEQ multiplex PCR. The data contain around 130,000 clones, about 86% of them seen just once; the ten biggest clones take up roughly an eighth. The CDR3 contains 15 residues. The germline gives CDR1 MNHEY, CDR2 SVGAGI. The V gene end was trimmed by 2 bases and the J gene end by 3 bases; junction bases not matched to a gene: 4. The clonotype originates from an adult in good health. Source: peripheral blood, taken on day 0 of AZD1222 vaccination. This sequence joins TRBV6-5 and TRBJ1-1, with TRBD1 matching over 9 bases. The CDR3 DNA reads as TGTGCCAGCAGTTACGGGACAGGGAGGGACACTGAAGCTTTCTTT. Encoded protein: CASSYGTGRDTEAFF.